This T cell receptor beta chain emerged from a study of OX40 agonist ivuxolimab in advanced cancers. About this clone itself: Its antigen is as yet unknown.

General observations from the study: There were also nonresponders showing low normalized T-cell clonal expansion. On average, CD8+ T cells showed a greater number of expanded clones than CD4+.

Profiling relied on immunoSEQ multiplex PCR, and the TCRdb table lists in-frame clones only, not all of them. The sample has some 84,000 clones, roughly 90% seen once. V lost 1 base to trimming and J lost 1 base, with 10 bases between them. The CDR3 runs 16 residues. Germline CDR1 reads SNHLY; CDR2 reads FYNNEI. V is TRBV2 and J is TRBJ1-4; D not resolved. Sequencing was performed on CD4+ or CD8+ T cells sorted from blood, taken in a trial of the OX40 agonist ivuxolimab. The clonotype comes from an adult with an advanced solid tumor such as melanoma, head and neck, liver or kidney cancer. CDR3 bases: TGTGCCAGCAGTGAAGGGCCGCCCGAAACTAATGAAAAACTGTTTTTT. Translating it yields CASSEGPPETNEKLFF. Based on the CDR3 plus reference TRBV2 and TRBJ1-4, the full variable domain is EPEVTQTPSHQVTQMGQEVILRCVPISNHLYFYWYRQILGQKVEFLVSFYNNEISEKSEIFDDQFSVERPDGSNFTLKIRSTKLEDSAMYFCASSEGPPETNEKLFFGSGTQLSVL.